This TCR beta chain was retrieved from a study of T-cell memory formation after mild COVID-19. Looking at the study overall: Among the donors, TCR clusters were largely specific to each donor. General study findings and limits: A balance of CD4 and CD8 characterized clones contracting day 15 to 85, whereas later expanders leaned CD4+. Certain responding clones were present in pre-infection memory, suggesting participation of cross-reactive memory.

It was 5'RACE with constant-segment primers that produced the TCR alpha and TCR beta cDNA libraries, which carried sample barcodes and UMIs. TCRdb independently ran MiXCR on the 5' RACE reads; one entry per CDR3 protein. The sample lists more than 250,000 distinct CDR3 sequences; over 15% were seen once. Details on this clonotype: Its specificity is unknown.

The sequenced sample was PBMCs or a T cell subset sorted from them (not recorded which). This TCR was sampled from a man between 18 and 29 years old who had mild COVID-19 (a few samples of this study predate the infection). Cell type and time point are not known.

The CDR3 DNA reads as TGCAGCGTTGAGGGGACAGGGGTAGATCAGCCCCAGCATTTT. This encodes CSVEGTGVDQPQHF. The chain recombines TRBV29-1 with TRBJ1-5; TRBD1 agrees at 10 bases. The V gene's germline CDR1 is SQVTM and CDR2 ANQGSEA. V lost 3 bases to trimming and J lost 5 bases; unmatched junction nucleotides: 4. The CDR3 is made up of 14 amino acids.